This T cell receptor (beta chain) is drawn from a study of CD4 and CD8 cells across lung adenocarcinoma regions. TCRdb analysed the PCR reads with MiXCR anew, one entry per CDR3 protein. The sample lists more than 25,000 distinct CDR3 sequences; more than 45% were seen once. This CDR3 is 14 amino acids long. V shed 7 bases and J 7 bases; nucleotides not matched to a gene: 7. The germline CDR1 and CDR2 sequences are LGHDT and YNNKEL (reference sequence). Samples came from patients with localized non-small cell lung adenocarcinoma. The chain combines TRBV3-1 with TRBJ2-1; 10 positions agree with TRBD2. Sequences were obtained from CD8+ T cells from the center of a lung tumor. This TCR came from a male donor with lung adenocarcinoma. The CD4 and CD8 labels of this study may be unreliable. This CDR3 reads CASTLAGVINEQFF. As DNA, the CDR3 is TGTGCCAGCACCCTAGCGGGGGTGATTAATGAGCAGTTCTTC.